This T cell receptor (beta chain) emerged from a study of CD8+ T cells in alopecia areata. Sequencing templates came from extracted RNA that was reverse transcribed into cDNA. Data came from immunoSEQ multiplex PCR; TCRdb stores just in-frame clones and leaves some out. The sample carries some 190,000 clones, around 64% recorded once. Trimming stripped 3 bases from V and 8 bases from J, with 14 bases between. CDR3 length: 13 amino acids. Germline V gene data show CDR1 as GTSNPN and CDR2 as SVGIG (reference sequence). Points from the study as a whole: Administration of tofacitinib significantly diminished scalp clonality and expanded CD8+ clones within the top 100.

As for treatment: oral pan-JAK inhibitor, 5-10 mg twice daily. This clone came up a few times. The antigen remains undetermined. The clonotype comes from a human donor with alopecia areata. The source was CD4+ T cells sorted from blood, collected around week 47, from a patient treated with tofacitinib. The V call is TRBV30, the J call TRBJ1-5, with D perhaps matching TRBD1 (5 bases). CDR3 nucleotide sequence: TGTGCCTGGAGGGCCGGGGACGTTGAGCCCCAGCATTTT. As protein: CAWRAGDVEPQHF.